The 20 T cell receptor beta chains below come from one sample, sequenced in a study of T cell responses to AZD1222 COVID-19 vaccine (dated by TCRdb to about 2021). The library was made by the immunoSEQ multiplex PCR assay. The clones in this table, taken by TCRdb from immuneACCESS, are in-frame only. Not every clone is retained; where verified, under half of the shortfall comes from an unresolved V gene, and the cause of the rest is unknown. For this sample there are 90,000 to 120,000 clones; nearly 90% appear just once. The ten largest clones add up to about 2.5% of the sample. The intended sense of this specimen's time point label: about 28 days (+/-7) after the second vaccine dose. Material: peripheral blood, obtained 28 days after the second AZD1222 dose. The receptors here all came from an adult who received the AZD1222 COVID-19 vaccine.

The genes are TRBV5-1 and TRBJ2-5; TRBD1 might be the D (6 bases). Germline V CDR1 and CDR2: SGHRS, YFSETQ. V gave up 4 bases and J gave up 0 bases, with 10 bases separating them. The CDR3 covers 14 residues. The chain's CDR3 is CASSVRQDQETQYF. The CDR3 DNA reads TGCGCCAGCAGCGTTCGACAGGACCAAGAGACCCAGTACTTC.

V is TRBV6-2 or TRBV6-3 and J is TRBJ2-2; weak D call: TRBD2 (7 bases). Trimming cost V 2 bases and J 3 bases, with 10 bases left between them. This CDR3 has 15 amino acids. The germline V gene encodes CDR1 MNHEY and CDR2 SVGEGT. The CDR3 protein is CASSYARGHTGELFF. The CDR3 nucleotides are TGTGCCAGCAGTTACGCGCGGGGGCACACCGGGGAGCTGTTTTTT.

The J gene is TRBJ2-1, the V gene TRBV30; D is ambiguous. CDR1 is GTSNPN and CDR2 is SVGIG in the germline V gene (reference sequence). The CDR3 consists of 14 residues. Trimming left V 4 bases short and J 0 bases short, with 10 bases between. The CDR3 region has the DNA TGTGCCTGGAAGAGTCTGAGCTCCTACAATGAGCAGTTCTTC. Translated: CAWKSLSSYNEQFF.

The V and J genes are TRBV18 and TRBJ2-3; 10 bases are shared with TRBD1. The V gene end was trimmed by 8 bases and the J gene end by 2 bases; junction bases not matched to a gene: 13. The CDR3 consists of 17 residues. Germline loops: CDR1 KGHSH, CDR2 LQKENI. The CDR3 spells CASQQSRQGAVTDTQYF. The CDR3 DNA reads as TGTGCCAGCCAACAAAGCCGACAGGGGGCGGTCACAGATACGCAGTATTTT.

The chain couples TRBV5-4 to TRBJ1-2; 12 bases fit TRBD1. With V trimmed by 3 bases and J by 8 bases, 14 bases remained unmatched. The CDR3 has 17 residues. Germline values: CDR1 SGHNT, CDR2 YYREEE (reference sequence). The CDR3 DNA follows: TGTGCCAGCAGCTCGGGGGGACAGGGGGCGTCTGTTAGGGGCTACACCTTC. Protein: CASSSGGQGASVRGYTF.

This clone was counted between two and nine times. The chain employs TRBV5-5 and TRBJ1-6; the D is unclear. The CDR3 has 14 amino acids. Germline CDR1 reads SGHKS; CDR2 reads YYEKEE (reference sequence). Trimming took off 2 bases at V and 15 bases at J, with 18 bases between the two ends. The CDR3 spells CASSLTTVEMDLHF. The CDR3 bases are TGTGCCAGCAGCTTAACAACCGTTGAGATGGACCTCCACTTT.

V and J are TRBV29-1 and TRBJ2-3; 13 nucleotides align to TRBD2. Germline CDR1 SQVTM, CDR2 ANQGSEA. V gave up 7 bases and J gave up 4 bases; unmatched junction bases: 2. The CDR3 is 13 amino acids. CDR3 sequence (DNA): TGCAGCGGAACTAGCGGGAGGGCAGATACGCAGTATTTT. Protein: CSGTSGRADTQYF.

The chain carries TRBV5-1 and TRBJ1-2, with 7 bases aligning to TRBD1. Trimming cost V 4 bases and J 5 bases; bases outside gene matches: 17. CDR1 is SGHRS and CDR2 is YFSETQ in the germline V gene. The CDR3 has 17 residues. The CDR3 loop is CASSPKVAGDSFYGYTF. In DNA, the CDR3 is TGCGCCAGCAGCCCGAAGGTGGCGGGGGACAGCTTTTATGGCTACACCTTC.

The chain couples TRBV18 to TRBJ1-1; 9 bases line up with TRBD1. Germline loops: CDR1 KGHSH, CDR2 LQKENI. This CDR3 spans 16 amino acids. V was pared by 2 bases and J by 3 bases, with 7 bases of the junction left unmatched. The CDR3 region has the DNA TGTGCCAGCTCACCAGTCACAGGGGGCTTCGACACTGAAGCTTTCTTT. Translated, it gives CASSPVTGGFDTEAFF.

This clone appeared once. The chain combines TRBV27 with TRBJ2-7, with TRBD2 matching over 12 bases. Germline CDR1 and CDR2: MNHEY and SMNVEV (reference sequence). V shed 5 bases and J 4 bases; nucleotides not matched to a gene: 15. The CDR3 covers 18 residues. CDR3 in DNA: TGTGCCAGCAGTGTCCGCGGGGAGTTACTAGCGGGAGGTTACGAGCAGTACTTC. It translates to CASSVRGELLAGGYEQYF.

CDR3 in amino acids: CSVDPGRDYSHEQFF. DNA for the CDR3: TGCAGCGTTGACCCAGGTAGGGATTATTCCCATGAGCAGTTCTTC. V gene TRBV29-1 combines with J gene TRBJ2-1; D remains ambiguous. This CDR3 has 15 amino acids. Germline lookup yields CDR1 SQVTM and CDR2 ANQGSEA. The ends were cut back, 3 bases at V and 8 bases at J, with 20 bases in the middle.

This chain links TRBV28 with TRBJ2-1; 15 bases match TRBD2. The CDR3 is made up of 16 amino acids. CDR1 and CDR2 from the germline V gene are MDHEN and SYDVKM. The ends lost 4 bases at V and 4 bases at J; junction bases unmatched: 2. Written as DNA, the CDR3 is TGTGCCAGCAGTTACGGACTAGCGGGGGGGTACAATGAGCAGTTCTTC. Residues: CASSYGLAGGYNEQFF.

This sequence joins TRBV4-2 and TRBJ2-1, with D maybe TRBD2 (6 bases). Germline V gene sequence: CDR1 LGHNA, CDR2 YNFKEQ. V lost 0 bases and J lost 7, with 16 bases in between. CDR3 size: 16 residues. The CDR3 sequence: CASSQEVSGRRNEQFF. The CDR3 nucleotides are TGTGCCAGCAGCCAAGAGGTAAGCGGGCGACGGAATGAGCAGTTCTTC.

The chain is built from TRBV5-1 and TRBJ2-5; D is unclear. Germline V gene data show CDR1 as SGHRS and CDR2 as YFSETQ. CDR3 length: 14 residues. The V and J ends lost 2 bases and 2 bases respectively, with 10 bases between them. The CDR3 DNA sequence: TGCGCCAGCAGCTTTCAGGCCAGTCAAGAGACCCAGTACTTC. Protein: CASSFQASQETQYF.

The chain carries TRBV7-9 and TRBJ2-7; D gene ambiguous. Germline CDR1 SEHNR, CDR2 FQNEAQ (reference sequence). The CDR3 has 12 residues. Trimming removed 5 bases at V and 9 bases at J, with 14 bases between. Here the CDR3 reads CASSGEEVRQYF. In DNA form, the CDR3 reads TGTGCCAGCAGCGGGGAAGAGGTCCGGCAGTACTTC.

In its sample, this clone was seen once. CDR3 bases: TGTGCCAGTAGTATGCTTCAACAGGGCTACACTGAAGCTTTCTTT. Amino acid sequence: CASSMLQQGYTEAFF. The V call is TRBV19, the J call TRBJ1-1; possibly TRBD1 for D (6 bases). Trimming pared 3 bases from V and 3 bases from J, leaving 14 bases between. This CDR3 contains 15 residues. Per the germline V gene, CDR1 is LNHDA and CDR2 is SQIVND (reference sequence).

This chain links TRBV19 with TRBJ2-1; D unclear. Germline CDR1 reads LNHDA; CDR2 reads SQIVND (reference sequence). The V gene lost 4 bases and the J gene lost 12 bases, with 25 bases spanning the gap. The CDR3 is made up of 16 amino acids. CDR3 residues: CASSTLQVSPQHGQFF. CDR3 sequence (DNA): TGTGCCAGTAGTACTCTACAAGTTTCCCCCCAACATGGGCAGTTCTTC. The variable domain in full, with the rest retrieved from reference TRBV19 and TRBJ2-1, is DGGITQSPKYLFRKEGQNVTLSCEQNLNHDAMYWYRQDPGQGLRLIYYSQIVNDFQKGDIAEGYSVSREKKESFPLTVTSAQKNPTAFYLCASSTLQVSPQHGQFFGPGTRLTVL.

The chain uses TRBV7-9 and TRBJ2-5; D is possibly TRBD2 (6 bases). The V end lost 1 base, the J end lost 4 bases, and 16 bases lay between the germline ends. CDR1 SEHNR and CDR2 FQNEAQ come from the germline V gene (reference sequence). This CDR3 contains 16 residues. The CDR3 sequence: CASSLVSGRRGETQYF. The CDR3 region has the DNA TGTGCCAGCAGCTTAGTAAGCGGACGGCGGGGAGAGACCCAGTACTTC.

The genes are TRBV30 and TRBJ1-6, with TRBD1 matching over 9 bases. The CDR3 spans 14 residues. CDR1 and CDR2 (germline): GTSNPN, SVGIG (reference sequence). Trimming at V came to 7 bases and at J to 14 bases, leaving 15 bases not matched to a gene. The CDR3 protein is CASNSKGQGLSLHF. The CDR3 bases are TGTGCCTCTAACTCGAAGGGACAGGGCCTTTCCCTCCACTTT.

The rearrangement uses TRBV5-5 and TRBJ2-1; TRBD2 aligns across 13 bases. After removal of 4 bases from V and 7 bases from J, the junction contained 5 bases not matched to a gene. The CDR3 runs 15 residues. The germline V gene encodes CDR1 SGHKS and CDR2 YYEKEE (reference sequence). CDR3 protein: CASSDRLAGGNEQFF. CDR3 nucleotides: TGTGCCAGCAGCGATAGACTAGCGGGAGGTAATGAGCAGTTCTTC.